The next 4 T cell receptor beta chains were all read from a single sample in a study of T-cell reconstitution after alpha-beta-depleted transplantation in children. For TCRbeta, the library was prepared with unique molecular identifiers. TCRdb ran MiXCR on the PCR reads and lists one entry per CDR3 protein. This repertoire shows roughly 610,000 distinct CDR3 sequences, under 12% found once; its top ten account for about 4%. Specimen: PBMCs from the stem cell graft donor, collected from the stem cell graft. The origin of the receptors is a human donor who donated a stem cell graft to a child with acute myeloid leukemia.

This clonotype was seen at least ten times. The CDR3 coding sequence is TGCAGCGTTCGTGGCGGGAGGTTCTCTGGGGCCAACGTCCTGACTTTC. Translation gives CSVRGGRFSGANVLTF. The chain links TRBV29-1 to TRBJ2-6, with TRBD2 identical over 8 bases. The germline gives CDR1 SQVTM, CDR2 ANQGSEA. Unmatched junction bases numbered 6, after V lost 5 bases and J lost 0 bases. CDR3 size: 16 residues.

At least ten counts were recorded for this clonotype. The chain carries TRBV27 and TRBJ2-2, with no clear D. Trimming cost V 9 bases and J 0 bases, with 17 bases left between them. The CDR3 loop spans 16 amino acids. The germline V gene encodes CDR1 MNHEY and CDR2 SMNVEV (reference sequence). As DNA, the CDR3 is TGTGCCAGTCCTCCTGTGGCAGGCTCGAACACCGGGGAGCTGTTTTTT. Its protein product is CASPPVAGSNTGELFF.

In this sample, this clonotype turned up many times. J is TRBJ1-5 and V is TRBV20-1, with D tentatively TRBD1 (5 bases). Germline assignment: CDR1 DFQATT and CDR2 SNEGSKA (reference sequence). Trimming left V 1 base short and J 1 base short, with 11 bases between. CDR3 length: 15 amino acids. The CDR3 coding sequence is TGCAGTGCTAGAGCACTATCAGGGAGCAATCAGCCCCAGCATTTT. Residues: CSARALSGSNQPQHF.

This clonotype was counted between two and nine times. A much more abundant neighbour one base away suggests this may be a read error. This chain joins TRBV29-1 and TRBJ2-7; 7 bases align to TRBD1. The DNA end favors TRBJ2-1, so the J call may be wrong. CDR3 length: 11 residues. Germline values: CDR1 SQVTM, CDR2 ANQGSEA. The DNA for the CDR3 is TGCAGCGGTTACAGGGGCCACGAGCAGTTCTTC. Amino acid sequence: CSGYRGHEQFF.